One and the same sample provided the 22 T cell receptor beta chains below, sequenced in a study of cytomegalovirus exposure and HLA in healthy donors. Amplification used 60 Vbeta primers and 13 Jbeta primers. Data came from immunoSEQ multiplex PCR; TCRdb stores just in-frame clones and leaves some out. The sample has 95,000 to 150,000 clones, approximately 67% seen once. The sample was PBMCs. The receptor set was obtained from a man between 18 and 35 years old in good health and CMV-seronegative.

Points on this clone: One end of the junction is discordant with germline, which a read error may explain. The chain links TRBV5-4 to TRBJ2-7; 11 bases are shared with TRBD2. CDR1 and CDR2 from the germline V gene are SGHNT and YYREEE (reference sequence). The length of the CDR3 is 15 residues. The CDR3 loop reads CASSFTSGSWYEQCF. CDR3 nucleotides: TGTGCCAGCAGCTTTACTAGCGGGAGTTGGTACGAGCAGTGCTTC.

The chain carries TRBV7-2 and TRBJ2-3; 14 bases match TRBD2. The CDR3 length is 18 residues. Germline V lookup: CDR1 SGHTA, CDR2 FQGNSA. V shed 3 bases and J 0 bases; nucleotides not matched to a gene: 5. CDR3 amino acids: CASSFRLAGGSSTDTQYF. In nucleotides, the CDR3 is TGTGCCAGCAGCTTCAGACTAGCGGGGGGGAGTAGCACAGATACGCAGTATTTT.

The gene calls are TRBV4-3 and TRBJ2-2; a possible D gene is TRBD2 (6 bases). V lost 0 bases and J 6 bases, leaving 20 bases between the germline ends. The CDR3 sequence is 18 residues long. The germline V gene has CDR1 LGHNA and CDR2 YSLEER. DNA for the CDR3: TGCGCCAGCAGCCAAGATTTAGTGGCTAGCGCGGTTCCCGGGGAGCTGTTTTTT. Its translation is CASSQDLVASAVPGELFF.

The chain couples TRBV27 to TRBJ2-4; 11 nucleotides align to TRBD1. The CDR3 has 19 residues. V trimming: 2 bases; J trimming: 10 bases; junction bases outside the gene matches: 19. Germline lookup yields CDR1 MNHEY and CDR2 SMNVEV (reference sequence). The CDR3 sequence is CASSLKAPGQGVPKGIQYF. The CDR3 coding sequence is TGTGCCAGCAGTTTAAAGGCGCCGGGACAGGGGGTACCAAAAGGGATTCAGTACTTC.

This clone was seen only a few times. The chain joins TRBV30 to TRBJ1-5, with 7 positions matching TRBD1. The germline CDR1 and CDR2 sequences are GTSNPN and SVGIG (reference sequence). The J segment lost 4 bases and the V segment lost 5 bases, leaving 2 bases of the junction unmatched. The CDR3 loop spans 12 amino acids. CDR3 nucleotides: TGTGCCTGGGGACAGGAAAATCAGCCCCAGCATTTT. Protein sequence: CAWGQENQPQHF.

J is TRBJ2-3 and V is TRBV10-3; tentative D call: TRBD2 (6 bases). The V end was cut by 8 bases, the J end by 5 bases, with 14 bases between. This CDR3 contains 13 residues. Germline V gene data show CDR1 as ENHRY and CDR2 as SYGVKD. The CDR3 loop reads CAIAREIIDTQYF. The CDR3 DNA follows: TGTGCCATCGCCCGGGAGATTATAGATACGCAGTATTTT.

The V and J genes are TRBV28 and TRBJ2-5; the D gene is possibly TRBD2 (7 bases). The ends were cut back, 2 bases at V and 5 bases at J, with 15 bases in the middle. Germline V lookup: CDR1 MDHEN, CDR2 SYDVKM. The CDR3 loop spans 15 amino acids. The DNA of the CDR3 is TGTGCCAGCAGTTTAGGGGGGCCAGCGGGGGAGACCCAGTACTTC. Its translation: CASSLGGPAGETQYF.

The J gene is TRBJ2-2, the V gene TRBV30; D gene unclear. The germline CDR1 and CDR2 sequences are GTSNPN and SVGIG (reference sequence). The CDR3 contains 13 residues. The V end lost 7 bases, the J end lost 2 bases, and 11 bases lay between the germline ends. As DNA, the CDR3 is TGTGCCTTTTCCCGAGTAAACACCGGGGAGCTGTTTTTT. This sequence encodes CAFSRVNTGELFF.

V and J are TRBV27 and TRBJ2-5, with 8 nucleotides matching TRBD2. There are 16 residues in the CDR3. CDR1 and CDR2 from the germline V gene are MNHEY and SMNVEV (reference sequence). V trimming: 3 bases; J trimming: 1 base; junction bases outside the gene matches: 7. The CDR3 bases are TGTGCCAGCAGTTTTCTGGGTAGCGGGGTCCAAGAGACCCAGTACTTC. Protein: CASSFLGSGVQETQYF.

The chain is built from TRBV30 and TRBJ2-3; D uncertain. V lost 0 bases, J lost 0 bases, and 10 bases lay in between. CDR3 size: 15 residues. Germline loops: CDR1 GTSNPN, CDR2 SVGIG (reference sequence). As DNA, the CDR3 is TGTGCCTGGAGTGTGTATAGCCCTAGCACAGATACGCAGTATTTT. Its protein product is CAWSVYSPSTDTQYF.

The rearrangement joins TRBV4-1 to TRBJ1-1; 7 positions match TRBD1. The CDR3 runs to 14 residues. The V segment lost 2 bases and the J segment 6 bases; nucleotides outside the gene matches: 6. Per germline, CDR1 MGHRA and CDR2 YSYEKL. The CDR3 region is CASSQSMQGAEAFF. The CDR3 DNA follows: TGCGCCAGCAGCCAATCAATGCAGGGGGCTGAAGCTTTCTTT.

The V gene is TRBV19, the J gene TRBJ2-3, with D maybe TRBD1 (6 bases). CDR3 size: 17 residues. The V gene lost 0 bases and the J gene lost 2 bases, with 15 bases spanning the gap. The germline gives CDR1 LNHDA, CDR2 SQIVND (reference sequence). The CDR3 region has the DNA TGTGCCAGTAGTATAGATCGTTGGACAGACTACACAGATACGCAGTATTTT. Protein product: CASSIDRWTDYTDTQYF. The entire variable domain, with the rest obtained from reference TRBV19 and TRBJ2-3, is as follows: DGGITQSPKYLFRKEGQNVTLSCEQNLNHDAMYWYRQDPGQGLRLIYYSQIVNDFQKGDIAEGYSVSREKKESFPLTVTSAQKNPTAFYLCASSIDRWTDYTDTQYFGPGTRLTVL.

The sample holds a few counts of this clone. The V gene is TRBV9, the J gene TRBJ2-1; D is unresolved. V dropped 3 bases and J dropped 0 bases, with 13 bases sitting between them. The CDR3 has 16 amino acids. CDR1 SGDLS and CDR2 YYNGEE come from the germline V gene. CDR3 nucleotide sequence: TGTGCCAGCAGCGCGAGGAGCGAGAGCTCCTACAATGAGCAGTTCTTC. Translation: CASSARSESSYNEQFF.

The chain links TRBV4-3 to TRBJ2-1, with TRBD2 matching 7 bases. The CDR3 has 17 amino acids. Per germline, CDR1 LGHNA and CDR2 YSLEER. V gave up 4 bases and J gave up 5 bases; unmatched junction bases: 14. This chain's CDR3 is CASSPRPSGHNNNEQFF. As DNA, the CDR3 is TGCGCCAGCAGCCCCCGCCCTAGCGGACATAATAACAATGAGCAGTTCTTC.

This clone was seen a handful of times. The rearrangement joins TRBV29-1 to TRBJ2-4, with 8 bases aligning to TRBD1. The CDR3 is 13 residues long. V dropped 0 bases and J dropped 11; count of bases not matched to a gene: 6. Germline assignment: CDR1 SQVTM and CDR2 ANQGSEA. Here the CDR3 reads CSVEDRDRQVQYF. The CDR3 DNA sequence: TGCAGCGTTGAAGATCGGGACAGGCAAGTTCAGTACTTC.

This clone was counted only a few times. CDR3 DNA: TGTGCCAGCAGGGACTTAGGGGGCGGTTTAAACACTGAAGCTTTCTTT. Translation gives CASRDLGGGLNTEAFF. The chain couples TRBV5-6 to TRBJ1-1, with 7 bases lining up with TRBD1. J gave up 2 bases and V 5 bases, and 12 bases lay outside the gene matches. The CDR3 is 16 amino acids. Germline-derived CDR1 and CDR2 are SGHDT and YYEEEE.

This rearrangement joins TRBV16 to TRBJ1-1, with D perhaps TRBD1 (5 bases). This CDR3 is built from 13 residues. Germline assignment: CDR1 KGHSY and CDR2 FQNENV. The V end was cut by 5 bases, the J end by 4 bases, with 11 bases between. The CDR3 here is CASSSGGGTEAFF. In DNA form, the CDR3 reads TGTGCCAGCAGCTCGGGCGGGGGCACTGAAGCTTTCTTT.

The chain has TRBV11-2 and TRBJ2-2, with a tentative D call TRBD2 (5 bases). Germline V gene sequence: CDR1 SGHAT, CDR2 FQNNGV. The V end was cut by 10 bases, the J end by 5 bases, with 14 bases between. The CDR3 is 13 residues long. CDR3 region: CAISGFITGELFF. The CDR3 coding sequence is TGTGCCATCTCGGGATTCATTACCGGGGAGCTGTTTTTT.

This clone was observed a few times. The V call is TRBV10-2, the J call TRBJ2-3; D might be TRBD2 (6 bases). Germline V gene sequence: CDR1 WSHSY, CDR2 SAAADI. The CDR3 runs to 14 residues. V was pared by 7 bases and J by 6 bases, with 17 bases between. The CDR3 DNA follows: TGCGCCAGCAATTTGATCGGGAGATCCGATACGCAGTATTTT. As protein: CASNLIGRSDTQYF.

The genes are TRBV6-5 and TRBJ2-3, with TRBD2 identical over 9 bases. CDR1 MNHEY and CDR2 SVGAGI come from the germline V gene. J gave up 6 bases and V 6 bases, and 10 bases lay outside the gene matches. This CDR3 comprises 15 residues. This chain's CDR3 is CASSRTSSGVDTQYF. The CDR3 DNA reads as TGTGCCAGCAGCCGAACGTCTAGCGGGGTTGATACGCAGTATTTT.

The chain couples TRBV5-1 to TRBJ2-3; 7 bases are shared with TRBD1. CDR1 is SGHRS and CDR2 is YFSETQ in the germline V gene. V was pared by 0 bases and J by 6 bases, with 7 bases of the junction left unmatched. This CDR3 spans 15 amino acids. CDR3 nucleotide sequence: TGCGCCAGCAGCTTGGAGGGGGCCCCCCAGGATACGCAGTATTTT. Residues: CASSLEGAPQDTQYF.

V usage is TRBV29-1 and J usage is TRBJ2-2; 9 bases fit TRBD1. The CDR3 sequence is 16 residues long. With 4 bases clipped from V and 2 bases from J, the junction kept 8 bases outside the gene matches. Germline V gene lookup returns CDR1 SQVTM and CDR2 ANQGSEA. The CDR3 DNA sequence: TGCAGCGTTGCTGACGGGACAGGGCTTAACACCGGGGAGCTGTTTTTT. It codes for CSVADGTGLNTGELFF.